This record covers a single T cell receptor (beta chain). Antigen unknown. CDR3 length equals 16 residues. V lost 2 bases to trimming and J lost 5 bases, with 18 bases between them. CDR1 is MNHNS, CDR2 SASEGT, per germline. The sample originates from a study of graft-versus-host responses after intestinal transplantation. Profiling relied on immunoSEQ multiplex PCR, and the TCRdb table lists in-frame clones only, not all of them. The sample contains about 50,000 clones, about nine tenths of which appear only once. Study outcomes and limitations: Among recipient marrow samples, GvH clones were found; some appeared first in ileum or blood.

The sample was unstimulated CD4+ T cells sorted from spleen or lymph node cells, taken before transplant. The receptor comes from a human donor who was the organ donor for an intestinal transplant. The chain carries TRBV6-1 and TRBJ1-2; unclear D gene. The CDR3 here is CASSERRGRTSYGYTF. The CDR3 DNA reads as TGTGCCAGCAGTGAAAGGCGAGGCAGGACCTCTTATGGCTACACCTTC.